This T cell receptor (beta chain) emerged from a study of blood T cell repertoires in COVID-19. The wider study: There were acute and convalescent COVID-19 samples, and they came from the United States, Italy and Spain. T cells, B-cell-depleted T cells, or PBMCs provided the cDNA or gDNA that served as material.

Cohorts were assigned according to the clinical history that participants reported. As processed by the authors: Estimation of nucleated cell counts was performed using reference gene primer amplification. The repertoire was sequenced with immunoSEQ multiplex PCR; TCRdb's copy has only in-frame clones and lacks some. The V and J calls and clone size were taken over from that table, and D and trimming were inferred from the DNA. In the table there are 290,000 or so clones, about nine tenths of which are singletons. The CDR3 is made up of 13 amino acids. Germline values: CDR1 MNHNS, CDR2 SASEGT. Losses at the gene ends were 3 bases for V and 9 bases for J; bases not matched to a gene: 6.

Sequenced material: PBMCs or T cells enriched from blood (not recorded which). The origin of this receptor is a woman in her twenties or thirties who had recovered from COVID-19. The rearrangement links TRBV6-1 to TRBJ2-5; 8 nucleotides match TRBD1. This chain's CDR3 is CASSDRQGSAQYF. CDR3 DNA: TGTGCCAGCAGTGATAGACAGGGGAGTGCCCAGTACTTC.